Sequencing of this T cell receptor beta chain was carried out in a study of Graves' ophthalmopathy and Graves' hyperthyroidism. Study-level points and caveats: Among expanded thyroid clonotypes above 0.001 frequency, most also occurred in blood.

Only a few counts were recorded for this clonotype. Antigen specificity is unknown. RNA transcripts were the template, and TCR beta CDR3 regions were amplified from them. The workflow started with a first-round RT-PCR run with HTBI primers and then moved on to a second-round multiplex PCR. Using its own MiXCR run on the multiplex PCR reads, TCRdb lists one record per CDR3 protein. The repertoire holds roughly 610,000 distinct CDR3 sequences, with 20% to 25% as singletons. Sample: peripheral blood. The source of this sequence is a woman aged 18-29 years with stable Graves' hyperthyroidism. Some clones in this sample may be carry-over from other donors' samples.

The CDR3 DNA is TGCAGTGCTATTCTAGCGGGAGGTGATACGCAGTATTTT. Translated: CSAILAGGDTQYF. This rearrangement joins TRBV20-1 to TRBJ2-3; 11 nucleotides line up with TRBD2. CDR3 length: 13 residues. CDR1 DFQATT and CDR2 SNEGSKA come from the germline V gene (reference sequence). The trim removed 4 bases at V and 6 bases at J, leaving 3 bases unmatched.